The TCR beta chain under discussion was sequenced for a study of blood T cell repertoires in COVID-19. In the study overall: The study drew acute and convalescent COVID-19 samples from the United States, Italy and Spain. PBMCs, B-cell-depleted T cells, or T cells provided the cDNA or gDNA that made up the material.

After removal of 6 bases from V and 7 bases from J, the junction contained 9 bases not matched to a gene. The CDR3 covers 15 residues. Germline CDR1 and CDR2: LNHDA and SQIVND (reference sequence). In the original workflow: Nucleated cell number was recorded as an estimate derived from reference gene primer amplification. Profiling relied on immunoSEQ multiplex PCR, and the TCRdb table lists in-frame clones only, not all of them. V and J calls plus clone size are reproduced from that table; the DNA served to infer D and trimming. The sample yields roughly 170,000 clones, approximately 87% seen once. Seattle-derived patients entered the study during active infection and were followed longitudinally.

Sequenced: peripheral blood. This chain joins TRBV19 and TRBJ1-4, with TRBD1 matching over 9 bases. The source of this sequence is a woman in her 70s with COVID-19, enrolled during active disease. CDR3 amino acids: CASSLIPGQGEKLFF. In DNA form, the CDR3 reads TGTGCCAGTAGCCTCATCCCGGGACAGGGTGAAAAACTGTTTTTT.